Sequencing of this T cell receptor beta chain was carried out in a study of human T cells and chemical hapten exposure. Background on the study: 2% DPC was applied to around 2 cm by around 2 cm of upper inner arm skin for sensitization. Doses of diphenylcyclopropenone went to the patients' scalps weekly throughout the roughly 24-week study.

Unique molecular identifiers were attached to individual cDNA molecules within the library. TCRdb reanalysed the RACE reads using MiXCR and keeps one entry per CDR3 protein. The data hold 84,000 or so distinct CDR3 sequences, with 8.5% observed a single time. Study findings and constraints: Alopecia affecting every donor means their immune response may not match healthy people's.

Indicated time point: pre-sensitization, week 0. Treatment in this sample: therapeutic diphenylcyclopropenone sensitization with weekly scalp DPC. This CDR3 has 13 amino acids. CDR1 SGDLS and CDR2 YYNGEE come from the germline V gene. V lost 4 bases to trimming and J lost 3 bases, with 8 bases between them. There are a few counts of this clonotype. Its matching antigen is unknown. The source material was whole blood, sampled in connection with sensitization to the hapten diphenylcyclopropenone (DPC). V is TRBV9 and J is TRBJ1-5; D call uncertain. The clonotype was recovered from a man in his forties or fifties with alopecia areata. Some clones in this sample may be carry-over from other donors' samples. This chain's CDR3 is CASSNVDNQPQHF. In DNA, the CDR3 is TGTGCCAGCAGCAACGTGGACAATCAGCCCCAGCATTTT.